The rows below give T cell receptor beta chains drawn from one sample of a study of persistence of HIV-infected CD4 T cells. Generated by immunoSEQ multiplex PCR, the TCRdb table keeps only in-frame clones and is missing some. This sample carries some 58,000 clones, 65% to 75% of them seen once, and the ten largest clones take about 1.5%. Antigens of these TCRs are unknown. Here the sequenced sample was CD4+ T cells sorted from PBMCs after approximately 20-hour stimulation, taken from a patient who received antiretroviral therapy. The receptors come from an adult man with HIV who was CMV-seropositive. The CDR3 runs from the conserved cysteine through the conserved F or W. D genes are given only for firm matches. A clone size is listed for some rows: how often the clone was seen (once, few, many), or a class if it is expanded.

TRBD1	TRBJ1-6	NA	TRBV28	CASSLIQGGSPLHF	TGTGCCAGCAGTTTAATCCAGGGGGGTTCACCCCTCCACTTT
NA	TRBJ1-3	NA	TRBV25-1	CASSEYNRGNTIYF	TGTGCCAGCAGTGAATATAACCGTGGAAACACCATATATTTT
TRBD1	TRBJ2-3	NA	TRBV5-6	CASSILTGGTDTQYF	TGTGCCAGCAGCATTTTGACAGGGGGCACAGATACGCAGTATTTT
NA	TRBJ2-7	NA	TRBV13	CASSQGSPGSYEQYF	TGTGCCAGCAGCCAAGGCTCGCCGGGCTCCTACGAGCAGTACTTC
TRBD2	TRBJ2-1	NA	TRBV4-2	CASSQALLAGGFNEQFF	TGTGCCAGCAGCCAAGCCCTTCTAGCGGGGGGGTTTAATGAGCAGTTCTTC
TRBD2	TRBJ2-1	NA	TRBV10-1	CASSDSGGAYNEQFF	TGCGCCAGCAGCGATAGCGGGGGGGCCTACAATGAGCAGTTCTTC
NA	TRBJ1-6	NA	TRBV19	CASSIGSGGFDNSPLHF	TGTGCCAGTAGTATAGGGTCCGGGGGCTTCGATAATTCACCCCTCCACTTT
TRBD2	TRBJ2-3	NA	TRBV2	CASTPGLAGGDTQYF	TGTGCCAGCACCCCGGGACTAGCGGGGGGGGATACGCAGTATTTT
NA	TRBJ1-5	NA	TRBV5-8	CASSWGNQPQHF	TGTGCCAGCAGCTGGGGCAATCAGCCCCAGCATTTT
NA	TRBJ2-3	NA	TRBV6-5	CASSRPQGTDTQYF	TGTGCCAGCAGTCGTCCCCAGGGCACAGATACGCAGTATTTT
NA	TRBJ1-1	few	TRBV27	CASGKGRRETEAFF	TGTGCCAGCGGAAAGGGACGGCGGGAGACTGAAGCTTTCTTT
TRBD1	TRBJ1-4	NA	TRBV5-1	CASSLVSTGTGYEKLFF	TGCGCCAGCAGCTTGGTTTCGACTGGGACAGGTTATGAAAAACTGTTTTTT
NA	TRBJ1-5	NA	TRBV19	CASGTIDSNQPQHF	TGTGCCTCCGGGACTATTGATAGCAATCAGCCCCAGCATTTT
NA	TRBJ2-6	NA	TRBV18	CASSPRTSGANVLTF	TGTGCCAGCTCACCAAGAACCTCTGGGGCCAACGTCCTGACTTTC
TRBD1	TRBJ1-5	NA	TRBV9	CASSAQGRQPQHF	TGTGCCAGCAGCGCACAGGGGCGTCAGCCCCAGCATTTT
NA	TRBJ1-4	NA	TRBV9	CASGSGAEEKLFF	TGTGCCAGCGGCTCAGGGGCGGAGGAAAAACTGTTTTTT
TRBD1	TRBJ2-2	NA	TRBV19	CASRLTGGITGELFF	TGTGCCAGTAGGTTGACAGGGGGTATCACCGGGGAGCTGTTTTTT
TRBD1	TRBJ2-7	NA	TRBV6-5	CASSSRTGSYEQYF	TGTGCCAGCAGTTCCAGGACAGGTTCCTACGAGCAGTACTTC
TRBD1	TRBJ2-4	NA	TRBV6-1	CASTPTGADIQYF	TGTGCCAGCACTCCGACAGGGGCGGACATTCAGTACTTC
NA	TRBJ1-2	once	TRBV4-1	CASNPGTDYGYTF	TGCGCCAGCAACCCCGGGACCGACTATGGCTACACCTTC
TRBD2	TRBJ2-1	NA	TRBV6-5	CASSSGGTYNEQFF	TGTGCCAGTTCTAGCGGGGGGACGTACAATGAGCAGTTCTTC
TRBD1	TRBJ1-4	NA	TRBV4-1	CASSPGQKLVNEKLFF	TGCGCCAGCAGCCCGGGACAGAAACTCGTTAATGAAAAACTGTTTTTT
NA	TRBJ2-1	NA	TRBV20-1	CSASFSTIRNEQFF	TGCAGTGCTAGTTTCTCCACGATCAGGAATGAGCAGTTCTTC
NA	TRBJ1-1	few	TRBV29-1	CSVGDGAYKEAFF	TGCAGCGTTGGGGACGGGGCTTACAAGGAAGCTTTCTTT
NA	TRBJ1-2	NA	TRBV19	CASSKGGTPYYGYTF	TGTGCCAGTAGTAAGGGAGGGACACCCTACTATGGCTACACCTTC
NA	TRBJ2-6	NA	TRBV2	CASSAVSGANVLTF	TGTGCCAGCAGTGCAGTCTCTGGGGCCAACGTCCTGACTTTC
NA	TRBJ2-1	NA	TRBV2	CASSLTTAGEQFF	TGTGCCAGCAGTCTGACAACAGCCGGTGAGCAGTTCTTC
NA	TRBJ2-2	NA	TRBV6-5	CASSPHTGELFF	TGTGCCAGCAGCCCCCACACCGGGGAGCTGTTTTTT
NA	TRBJ1-4	once	TRBV4-1	CASSQALSTTNEKLFF	TGCGCCAGCAGCCAAGCTCTCTCCACGACTAATGAAAAACTGTTTTTT